The source of this T cell receptor (beta chain) is a study of CD8+ T cells in alopecia areata (dated by TCRdb to 2016 to 2019). Describing the broader study: Treated patients were enrolled in an open-label pilot trial of oral tofacitinib, 5 to 10 mg twice daily, for moderate-to-severe alopecia areata. Patients received tofacitinib for 6 to 18 months and were then followed off drug for 6 months to check for delayed response and recurrence. The study used high-throughput TCRbeta sequencing to examine T cell clonal expansion in alopecia areata, in both the C3H/HeJ mouse model and human patients. Scalp tissue and sorted CD4+ and CD8+ peripheral blood T cells from patchy and totalis/universalis alopecia areata patients and from healthy controls were covered by human TCRbeta sequencing. Biopsies were taken from tofacitinib-treated patients at baseline and again at 4 and 24 weeks into treatment, and several of those patients also had a later scalp biopsy. Clonality in the scalp was compared among normal scalp (n=4), patchy alopecia areata scalp (n=8), and alopecia totalis/universalis scalp (n=8). RNA was obtained with the PAXgene miRNA kit for fixed scalp, the miRNeasy kit for PBMCs, and the RNeasy kit for mouse skin. TCRbeta CDR3 regions were amplified by immunoSEQ multiplex PCR with 35 Vbeta forward and 13 Jbeta reverse primers.

Peripheral blood and lesional scalp punch biopsies were obtained from patients with alopecia areata. After PBMCs were isolated by density centrifugation and stained for CD3, CD4 and CD8, a FACSAria was used to sort CD4+ and CD8+ T cells. Study-wide conclusions, independent of this receptor: Shared TCR sequences between patients were less evident than in mice, which may be partly attributable to HLA diversity in the patient population. Scalp TCR repertoire analysis is complicated because resident alphabeta T cells in normal human skin are also sequenced, whereas mouse skin is dominated by gammadelta T cells. Compared with normal scalp, lesional scalp, particularly in alopecia totalis/universalis, had higher clonality and more expanded CD8+ clones, which suggests antigenic drive.

The library was built by means of the immunoSEQ multiplex PCR assay. To provide template for TCR sequencing, every sample had RNA extracted and reverse transcribed into cDNA. SuperScript III was used for first-strand cDNA synthesis, primed with a 2:1 mix of oligo-dT and random hexamers. A synthetic immune receptor repertoire was used to assess amplification bias, and residual bias was removed computationally. The published analysis was carried out like this. Raw reads were preprocessed to remove errors, and CDR3 was defined according to IMGT conventions as the region from the conserved cysteine to phenylalanine. Clonality was computed as 1 minus the Shannon entropy, with the entropy normalized by log2 of the number of productive unique TCRs. Whether each scalp clone was CD4 or CD8 was inferred by checking scalp TCRbeta sequences against the CD4 and CD8 repertoires from sorted blood. TCRdb limited this immuneACCESS table to in-frame rearrangements with V and J called. A share of clones is missing; checked studies link under half to unresolved V genes, and the rest is unexplained. The D gene and trimming were derived from the DNA, and the V and J assignments and clone size from that table. The sample table contains roughly 120,000 clones; only one count was recorded for approximately 38% of them. The ten largest clones capture approximately 3% of the sample.

The germline ends are 6 bases apart after V is trimmed by 7 bases and J by 1 base. Looking up the germline V gene yields CDR1 SGHDT and CDR2 YYEEEE. Measured from the cysteine to the phenylalanine, the CDR3 is 12 residues long. The only DNA kept is the CDR3, 36 bases in frame from the first base. On this clone: Its target antigen remains unknown. No per-base quality is available; no much larger clone lies one base away.

Sequencing was performed on CD4+ T cells sorted from blood. In this chain, TRBV5-6 is recombined with TRBJ2-1, with a weak D call of TRBD1 (6 bases match). This TCR was recovered from a human donor with alopecia areata. The sequenced DNA is TGTGCCAGCGGACAGTCCTACAATGAGCAGTTCTTC. The resulting protein is CASGQSYNEQFF.